The 23 T cell receptor beta chains below come from one sample, sequenced in a study of beta chain features in type 1 diabetes. General study findings and limits: Significant though moderate, a shortening of TCRB CDR3s appeared in all four CD4+ subsets of Type 1 diabetes patients.

These receptors have no identified antigens. Expressed TCRB transcripts got sequenced, as all isolated RNA was reverse transcribed. Only in-frame clones appear in the TCRdb table, and some are missing; sequencing was by immunoSEQ multiplex PCR. The sample lists 600,000 to 700,000 clones, roughly 12% occurring once. Sequences were obtained from naive CD4+ T cells from blood. Receptors were obtained from a young man with type 1 diabetes.

This clone showed up just a few times. The V call is TRBV14, the J call TRBJ2-2; unclear D gene. CDR3 length: 13 residues. From germline, CDR1 is SGHDN and CDR2 FVKESK. Trimming took 0 bases from V and 11 from J, leaving 10 bases between them. This CDR3 reads CASSQDNIGELFF. CDR3 DNA sequence: TGTGCCAGCAGCCAAGATAATATAGGAGAGCTGTTTTTT.

The chain links TRBV5-1 to TRBJ2-3; the match to TRBD1 covers 9 bases. The CDR3 has 16 amino acids. Germline CDR1 and CDR2: SGHRS and YFSETQ. Trimming removed 9 bases from V and 1 base from J; junction bases left unmatched: 12. For the CDR3, the DNA is TGCGCCAAGACCGCCCCACAGGGGGCTTGCACAGATACGCAGTATTTT. This encodes CAKTAPQGACTDTQYF.

This clone occurred a few times. The chain combines TRBV10-3 with TRBJ1-1; D might be TRBD1 (6 bases). V shed 6 bases and J shed 5 bases, with 10 bases lying between them. The germline V gene has CDR1 ENHRY and CDR2 SYGVKD. The CDR3 is 12 residues long. The CDR3 DNA is TGTGCCATCAGCGCAGGGGAAACTGAAGCTTTCTTT. It is translated as CAISAGETEAFF.

In this sample, this clone turned up a few times. V and J are TRBV30 and TRBJ2-5; D is unresolved. In germline, CDR1 is GTSNPN, CDR2 SVGIG (reference sequence). Deletions cut 3 bases from V and 0 bases from J, with 17 bases between. The CDR3 runs to 16 residues. CDR3 sequence: CAWSRTANLYQETQYF. CDR3 coding DNA: TGTGCCTGGAGCCGGACCGCAAACCTGTACCAAGAGACCCAGTACTTC.

This rearrangement joins TRBV19 to TRBJ1-5, with 7 bases identical to TRBD1. The J segment lost 0 bases and the V segment lost 6 bases, leaving 8 bases of the junction unmatched. CDR3 size: 16 residues. Germline loops: CDR1 LNHDA, CDR2 SQIVND (reference sequence). CDR3: CASSILQGISNQPQHF. The CDR3 DNA reads as TGTGCCAGTAGCATTCTACAGGGGATTAGCAATCAGCCCCAGCATTTT.

V usage is TRBV5-1 and J usage is TRBJ2-7; 9 bases map to TRBD1. The length of the CDR3 is 13 residues. Germline trimming cut 7 bases from V and 3 bases from J; bases unmatched to any gene: 5. Germline loops: CDR1 SGHRS, CDR2 YFSETQ. DNA of the CDR3: TGCGCCAGCCGTGGGACAGGGCTCTACGAGCAGTACTTC. It is translated as CASRGTGLYEQYF.

Notes on this clone: Its ends do not fully match the called genes, so a read error is possible. The rearrangement links TRBV12-5 to TRBJ1-1, with TRBD1 as a possible D gene (5 bases). The CDR3 is made up of 14 amino acids. Germline V lookup: CDR1 LGHNT, CDR2 FRNRAP. The CDR3 DNA sequence: TGTGCGAGTGGGACGCGGGACGTGGGTTCGGCGGCTTTCTTT. As protein: CASGTRDVGSAAFF.

This clone was counted between two and nine times. The V call is TRBV5-1, the J call TRBJ1-4; D uncertain. The CDR3 is made up of 15 amino acids. V dropped 0 bases and J dropped 3 bases, with 9 bases sitting between them. The V gene's germline CDR1 is SGHRS and CDR2 YFSETQ. This chain's CDR3 is CASSLDAAANEKLFF. The CDR3 bases are TGCGCCAGCAGCTTGGACGCGGCAGCTAATGAAAAACTGTTTTTT.

The chain is built from TRBV7-2 and TRBJ2-5; D remains ambiguous. Germline loops: CDR1 SGHTA, CDR2 FQGNSA. The CDR3 extends over 13 amino acids. Trimming took off 2 bases at V and 7 bases at J, with 11 bases between the two ends. The CDR3 DNA reads as TGTGCCAGCAGCTTACTCCCCGAAGGGACCCAGTACTTC. Translation: CASSLLPEGTQYF.

This clone turned up a few times. The chain joins TRBV7-2 to TRBJ2-1; D possibly uses TRBD1 or TRBD2 (6 bases each). Germline CDR1 reads SGHTA; CDR2 reads FQGNSA. This CDR3 has 14 amino acids. The ends were cut back, 2 bases at V and 6 bases at J, with 11 bases in the middle. The CDR3 DNA reads TGTGCCAGCAGCTTACGTCGGGGGCTCAATGAGCAGTTCTTC. Residues: CASSLRRGLNEQFF.

The table lists this clone with a few counts. This chain uses TRBV21-1 with TRBJ1-1; the DNA was not used to check the table's D call, TRBD1. TRBV21-1 is termed a pseudogene. CDR3 length: 13 amino acids. CDR3 in DNA: TGTGCCAGCAGCAAATGGACAGCGGCTGAAGCTTTCTTT. It translates to CASSKWTAAEAFF.

The gene calls are TRBV18 and TRBJ1-2; D possibly corresponds to TRBD1 (5 bases). The CDR3 extends over 14 amino acids. Germline CDR1 reads KGHSH; CDR2 reads LQKENI. V was cut by 4 bases and J by 2 bases, with 11 bases left in between. The CDR3 sequence is CASSRGLINYGYTF. As DNA, the CDR3 is TGTGCCAGCTCACGGGGACTGATCAACTATGGCTACACCTTC.

This chain uses TRBV7-2 with TRBJ2-3; TRBD2 might be the D (5 bases). Trimming stripped 3 bases from V and 0 bases from J, with 16 bases between. This CDR3 has 17 residues. Per the germline V gene, CDR1 is SGHTA and CDR2 is FQGNSA. The CDR3 DNA follows: TGTGCCAGCAGCTTTGGGCGGACTCACGATAGCACAGATACGCAGTATTTT. Its translation is CASSFGRTHDSTDTQYF.

The genes are TRBV7-8 and TRBJ2-5, with 7 nucleotides matching TRBD1. The CDR3 consists of 15 residues. CDR1 and CDR2 from the germline V gene are SGHVS and FQNEAQ. Trimming cost V 5 bases and J 4 bases; bases outside gene matches: 10. CDR3 sequence (DNA): TGTGCCAGCAGCCCTCGGACAGGATCTCGAGAGACCCAGTACTTC. It encodes CASSPRTGSRETQYF.

The chain employs TRBV28 and TRBJ1-5; no clear D. Trimming pared 5 bases from V and 3 bases from J, leaving 11 bases between. Germline values: CDR1 MDHEN, CDR2 SYDVKM. The CDR3 contains 14 residues. The CDR3 bases are TGTGCCAGCAGTGAGACCCGCTACAATCAGCCCCAGCATTTT. Translating it yields CASSETRYNQPQHF.

This rearrangement joins TRBV30 to TRBJ1-6; the D is unclear. Trimming cost V 2 bases and J 7 bases, with 18 bases left between them. Germline-derived CDR1 and CDR2 are GTSNPN and SVGIG (reference sequence). CDR3 length: 16 amino acids. The CDR3 DNA sequence: TGTGCCTGGAGTCCAATGGTTGGAACAGAAAATTCACCCCTCCACTTT. It specifies CAWSPMVGTENSPLHF.

This clone has more than one count but fewer than ten. V and J are TRBV6-1 and TRBJ1-1; D gene unclear. The CDR3 spans 13 residues. Germline CDR1 and CDR2: MNHNS and SASEGT. The V end lost 6 bases, the J end lost 7 bases, and 15 bases lay between the germline ends. In nucleotides, the CDR3 is TGTGCCAGCAGACCTCGTTCGGTGAGTGAAGCTTTCTTT. Protein product: CASRPRSVSEAFF.

The V call is TRBV29-1, the J call TRBJ1-1; no firm D call. Germline loops: CDR1 SQVTM, CDR2 ANQGSEA. The CDR3 consists of 13 residues. With 5 bases removed from V and 0 bases from J, the gap between germline ends came to 10 bases. The CDR3 sequence: CSVKQLLNTEAFF. The CDR3 nucleotides read TGCAGCGTTAAACAGTTACTGAACACTGAAGCTTTCTTT.

This sequence joins TRBV9 and TRBJ2-7; TRBD1 matches 9 bases. Germline V gene sequence: CDR1 SGDLS, CDR2 YYNGEE. CDR3 length: 13 residues. The trim removed 2 bases at V and 5 bases at J, leaving 2 bases unmatched. The CDR3 region is CASSVDRGNEQYF. DNA of the CDR3: TGTGCCAGCAGCGTGGACAGGGGCAACGAGCAGTACTTC.

This clone was seen a few times. Other DNA sequences in this specimen translate into the identical CDR3. This sequence joins TRBV29-1 and TRBJ2-3, with 10 bases fitting TRBD1. The CDR3 runs to 19 residues. Germline CDR1 is SQVTM and CDR2 is ANQGSEA. J lost 1 base, V lost 6 bases, and 19 bases had no gene match. This CDR3 is CSVGAGRQGTGERTDTQYF. Written as DNA, the CDR3 is TGCAGCGTGGGGGCCGGGCGACAGGGGACAGGGGAACGCACAGATACGCAGTATTTT.

In this sample, this clone turned up a few times. This chain uses TRBV9 with TRBJ1-5, with TRBD1 matching over 10 bases. CDR1 and CDR2 from the germline V gene are SGDLS and YYNGEE. The J segment lost 7 bases and the V segment lost 3 bases, leaving 16 bases of the junction unmatched. CDR3 length equals 18 residues. CDR3 region: CASSERGGDRGVGQPQHF. DNA of the CDR3: TGTGCCAGCAGCGAGCGGGGTGGGGACAGGGGAGTCGGCCAGCCCCAGCATTTT.

This clone was observed a handful of times. The CDR3 sequence is CASSLSLGIPYNEQFF. CDR3 sequence (DNA): TGTGCCAGCAGCTTAAGTCTTGGGATACCCTACAATGAGCAGTTCTTC. The genes are TRBV7-9 and TRBJ2-1, with D unresolved. Trimming removed 2 bases at V and 2 bases at J, with 13 bases between. The CDR3 spans 16 residues. The germline V gene encodes CDR1 SEHNR and CDR2 FQNEAQ (reference sequence).

The chain uses TRBV7-3 and TRBJ2-3; tentatively, D is TRBD1 (6 bases). Per germline, CDR1 SGHTA and CDR2 FQGTGA. Trimming shortened V by 5 bases and J by 7 bases, and 10 bases separated the two germline ends. The CDR3 is made up of 12 amino acids. CDR3 DNA sequence: TGTGCCAGCAGCCCCGACAGGAATACGCAGTATTTT. Amino acid sequence: CASSPDRNTQYF.